The 19 T cell receptor beta chains in this list originate from one sample, sequenced in a study of blood T cells in healthy people across ages (dated by TCRdb to between 2014 and 2017). To prepare the library, 5' RACE was applied. Sequencing was performed on an Illumina HiSeq 2500. A second about 6 to 11 cycle PCR used a sample-barcoded 5' primer and a J-beta primer mix. TCRdb handled the public reads itself, with Q25 trimming in fastp and clone calling in MiXCR, and kept productive beta chains. Each CDR3 protein appears once, grouped with its most common genes and DNA. The sample yields roughly 1.5 million distinct CDR3 sequences; under 55% were counted once. The ten largest clones represent approximately 4% of the sample. The source material was blood. The source is a woman between 18 and 30 years old in good health.

This clonotype was seen repeatedly, ten times or more. The rearrangement joins TRBV29-1 to TRBJ1-4; no clear D. CDR1 is SQVTM, CDR2 ANQGSEA, per germline. CDR3 length equals 14 residues. Trimming pared 8 bases from V and 5 bases from J, leaving 18 bases between. CDR3 region: CSILPAGGNEKLFF. The DNA of the CDR3 is TGCAGCATCCTACCGGCCGGAGGGAATGAAAAACTGTTTTTT. Together with reference TRBV29-1 and TRBJ1-4, the CDR3 gives the full variable domain: SAVISQKPSRDICQRGTSLTIQCQVDSQVTMMFWYRQQPGQSLTLIATANQGSEATYESGFVIDKFPISRPNLTFSTLTVSNMSPEDSSIYLCSILPAGGNEKLFFGSGTQLSVL.

The V gene is TRBV7-9, the J gene TRBJ1-2; D remains unclear. CDR1 is SEHNR and CDR2 is FQNEAQ in the germline V gene (reference sequence). The CDR3 contains 13 residues. V was cut by 5 bases and J by 1 base, with 8 bases left in between. The CDR3 DNA reads TGTGCCAGCAGCCCCCAGATTAACTATGGCTACACCTTC. Protein sequence: CASSPQINYGYTF. Drawing the rest from reference TRBV7-9 and TRBJ1-2, the complete variable domain is DTGVSQNPRHKITKRGQNVTFRCDPISEHNRLYWYRQTLGQGPEFLTYFQNEAQLEKSRLLSDRFSAERPKGSFSTLEIQRTEQGDSAMYLCASSPQINYGYTFGSGTRLTVV.

The V call is TRBV6-2 or TRBV6-3, the J call TRBJ2-4; 14 nucleotides line up with TRBD2. TRBJ2-5 explains the end of the DNA better; the J call may be wrong. This CDR3 spans 16 amino acids. In germline, CDR1 is MNHEY, CDR2 SVGEGT. Here the CDR3 DNA reads TGTGCCAGCAGTTACTGGACTAGCGGGAGGAGTAAGACCCAGTACTTC. The encoded protein is CASSYWTSGRSKTQYF.

J is TRBJ2-5 and V is TRBV20-1, with 7 bases identical to TRBD1. Germline V gene data show CDR1 as DFQATT and CDR2 as SNEGSKA (reference sequence). The CDR3 is made up of 14 amino acids. With 8 bases clipped from V and 0 bases from J, the junction kept 9 bases outside the gene matches. CDR3 sequence: CSPTRDSDQETQYF. In DNA form, the CDR3 reads TGCAGTCCCACCCGGGACAGTGACCAAGAGACCCAGTACTTC.

This chain connects TRBV6-4 to TRBJ2-1, with D hard to call. This CDR3 is 13 amino acids long. V dropped 2 bases and J dropped 8 bases, with 10 bases sitting between them. Germline CDR1 is MRHNA and CDR2 is SNTAGT. The CDR3 bases are TGTGCCAGCAGTGACGAGCCACTTGATGAGCAGTTCTTC. Encoded protein: CASSDEPLDEQFF.

This clonotype was detected a few times. The V gene is TRBV20-1, the J gene TRBJ2-7; 9 bases are a match to TRBD1. Germline CDR1 DFQATT, CDR2 SNEGSKA (reference sequence). V lost 3 bases to trimming and J lost 5 bases; unmatched junction nucleotides: 8. CDR3 length: 14 residues. The CDR3 is CSARADRGRNEQYF. Here the CDR3 DNA reads TGCAGTGCTAGGGCAGACAGGGGGAGGAACGAGCAGTACTTC.

This chain joins TRBV12-3 or TRBV12-4 and TRBJ2-2; D not resolved. Trimming pared 6 bases from V and 0 bases from J, leaving 11 bases between. The CDR3 is 15 residues long. DNA of the CDR3: TGTGCCAGCAGCCCCAGGATTGCGAACACCGGGGAGCTGTTTTTT. This codes for CASSPRIANTGELFF.

This chain connects TRBV10-3 to TRBJ2-1, with 8 bases aligning to TRBD1. There are 16 residues in the CDR3. V lost 5 bases to trimming and J lost 0 bases; unmatched junction nucleotides: 6. CDR1 is ENHRY, CDR2 SYGVKD, per germline. CDR3 sequence (DNA): TGTGCCATCAGTTCCGGGACAGGCGGCTCCTACAATGAGCAGTTCTTC. Amino acids: CAISSGTGGSYNEQFF.

This rearrangement joins TRBV5-6 to TRBJ2-3; D possibly uses TRBD1 or TRBD2 (5 bases each). CDR1 is SGHDT and CDR2 is YYEEEE in the germline V gene. This CDR3 contains 17 residues. Trimming removed 2 bases from V and 3 bases from J, with 19 bases in between. The CDR3 protein is CASSFVGPGSATDTQYF. CDR3 DNA: TGTGCCAGCAGCTTTGTGGGACCAGGATCCGCAACAGATACGCAGTATTTT.

This clonotype was observed a few times. The V call is TRBV9, the J call TRBJ2-1; D perhaps matches TRBD2 (7 bases). V dropped 3 bases and J dropped 7 bases, with 20 bases sitting between them. Germline-derived CDR1 and CDR2 are SGDLS and YYNGEE. The CDR3 extends over 16 amino acids. The DNA of the CDR3 is TGTGCCAGCAGCGAGCCTTTAGGCGGGGGCGGGAATGAGCAGTTCTTC. It encodes CASSEPLGGGGNEQFF.

The V gene is TRBV6-1, the J gene TRBJ1-4; 7 nucleotides align to TRBD1. The CDR3 spans 11 residues. After removal of 11 bases from V and 5 bases from J, the junction contained 2 bases not matched to a gene. Germline V lookup: CDR1 MNHNS, CDR2 SASEGT. For the CDR3, the DNA is TGTGCCGAGGGACAGAATGAAAAACTGTTTTTT. It codes for CAEGQNEKLFF.

V gene TRBV9 combines with J gene TRBJ1-3; the D gene is possibly TRBD1 (5 bases). The germline V gene has CDR1 SGDLS and CDR2 YYNGEE. The CDR3 extends over 17 amino acids. V was cut by 3 bases and J by 2 bases, with 18 bases left in between. The CDR3: CASSAPSSGGAGNTIYF. As DNA, the CDR3 is TGTGCCAGCAGCGCACCTTCCTCCGGGGGGGCTGGAAACACCATATATTTT.

The chain couples TRBV7-3 to TRBJ2-3; no reliable D call. There are 13 residues in the CDR3. Germline V lookup: CDR1 SGHTA, CDR2 FQGTGA. The germline V and J ends were trimmed by 0 bases and 5 bases, with 6 bases remaining between them. The CDR3 loop reads CASSLTMRDTQYF. DNA for the CDR3: TGTGCCAGCAGCTTAACGATGCGAGATACGCAGTATTTT.

The count of this clonotype is one. J is TRBJ2-7 and V is TRBV20-1, with D possibly matching TRBD2 (6 bases). Trimming stripped 2 bases from V and 7 bases from J, with 15 bases between. The germline gives CDR1 DFQATT, CDR2 SNEGSKA (reference sequence). CDR3 length equals 13 residues. CDR3 sequence: CSARFLRGGEQYF. The CDR3 bases are TGCAGTGCTAGATTCTTGCGGGGTGGGGAGCAGTACTTC.

Of note for this clonotype: This could be a read error, since a much larger clone is one nucleotide away. The rearrangement links TRBV6-6 to TRBJ2-1, with 8 bases matching TRBD2. Germline V CDR1 and CDR2: MNHNY, SVGAGI (reference sequence). The length of the CDR3 is 15 residues. The CDR3 sequence is CAGSRAGDPPNEQFF. Here the CDR3 DNA reads TGTGCCGGCAGTCGAGCGGGAGACCCCCCCAATGAGCAGTTCTTC.

This clonotype came up a few times. V gene TRBV24-1 combines with J gene TRBJ2-3; D might be TRBD2 (6 bases). This CDR3 spans 13 amino acids. The V and J ends lost 7 bases and 8 bases respectively, with 15 bases between them. Germline CDR1 and CDR2: KGHDR and SFDVKD. CDR3 in amino acids: CATSHWRVPTQYF. The CDR3 coding sequence is TGTGCCACCAGCCATTGGAGGGTACCTACGCAGTATTTT.

The CDR3 is CASRGLLNTDTQYF. As DNA, the CDR3 is TGTGCCAGCAGGGGGCTACTCAACACAGATACGCAGTATTTT. V and J are TRBV7-2 and TRBJ2-3, with D possibly matching TRBD1 (5 bases). V lost 6 bases, J lost 2 bases, and 12 bases lay in between. Germline CDR1 SGHTA, CDR2 FQGNSA. The CDR3 runs to 14 residues.

With regard to this clonotype: One junction end does not reproduce the germline sequence, and a read error may be involved. This sequence joins TRBV12-3 or TRBV12-4 and TRBJ2-1, with D possibly TRBD2 on 5 matching bases. The CDR3 length is 13 residues. CDR3 bases: TGTGCCGGCAGTTTATGGCGGGACAATGAGCAGTTCTTC. It translates to CAGSLWRDNEQFF.

CDR3 nucleotides: TGTGCCAGCAGTTACTCGCTCGGGGCTAACTATGGCTACACCTTC. Its protein product is CASSYSLGANYGYTF. The rearrangement joins TRBV6-6 to TRBJ1-2; D unresolved. The CDR3 totals 15 residues. Trimming shortened V by 0 bases and J by 0 bases, and 8 bases separated the two germline ends. CDR1 is MNHNY and CDR2 is SVGAGI in the germline V gene (reference sequence).